This T cell receptor (beta chain) comes out of a study of blood T cell repertoires in COVID-19. Overall study context: Sites across the United States, Italy and Spain contributed samples from acute and convalescent COVID-19. Nucleic acid was either cDNA or gDNA, and it came from T cells, B-cell-depleted T cells, or PBMCs.

The CDR3 is made up of 13 amino acids. V was shortened by 6 bases and J by 0 bases, with 8 bases between the two germline ends. This clone has just a few counts. Only in-frame clones appear in the TCRdb table, and some are missing; sequencing was by immunoSEQ multiplex PCR. The sample lists over 150,000 clones, roughly 79% occurring once. The V and J genes are TRBV12-3 or TRBV12-4 and TRBJ1-1; D gene ambiguous. This TCR derives from a woman of 80 years or more with COVID-19, enrolled during active disease. Sequencing input: peripheral blood. The CDR3 bases are TGTGCCAGCAGCAGAAAACTGAACACTGAAGCTTTCTTT. It translates to CASSRKLNTEAFF.